This T cell receptor (beta chain) was captured by sequencing in a study of T-cell reconstitution after alpha-beta-depleted transplantation in children. Findings and limits, study-wide: At around two months after transplant, the alpha-beta T cells were reportedly derived from several hundred expanded clones that came from non-depleted graft cells. Newly produced T cells mostly accounted for T-cell counts and diversity one year post-transplant.

This clonotype was detected ten times or more. The antigen is unknown. Trimming removed 6 bases at V and 0 bases at J, with 12 bases between. Germline CDR1 is DFQATT and CDR2 is SNEGSKA (reference sequence). The CDR3 has 13 residues. Unique molecular identifiers were incorporated into the prepared TCRbeta library. TCRdb called the PCR reads again in MiXCR, with one record for every CDR3 protein. Of about 490,000 distinct CDR3 sequences in the sample, roughly a tenth were seen once. The chain links TRBV20-1 to TRBJ2-7; a weak D match, TRBD1 (7 bases). The TCR comes from a child aged 2-15 years with inherited bone marrow failure, due to receive a stem cell transplant. The specimen comprised PBMCs, sampled before TCRalphabeta/CD19-depleted stem cell transplant. The CDR3 protein is CSAQGGSSYEQYF. In DNA, the CDR3 is TGCAGTGCCCAGGGGGGCTCCTCCTACGAGCAGTACTTC.